The 9 T cell receptor beta chains below all came from one sample that was sequenced in a study of radiotherapy plus CTLA-4 blockade in lung cancer. Profiling relied on immunoSEQ multiplex PCR, and the TCRdb table lists in-frame clones only, not all of them. The table shows around 82,000 clones, with less than 85% occurring only once. The sample was peripheral blood, taken from a patient treated with radiotherapy plus ipilimumab. The receptors come from a human donor with non-small cell lung cancer who had stable disease on radiotherapy plus ipilimumab.

This chain joins TRBV5-1 and TRBJ2-7, with TRBD1 matching 9 bases. The germline CDR1 and CDR2 sequences are SGHRS and YFSETQ. Trimming removed 4 bases from V and 6 bases from J; junction bases left unmatched: 14. The CDR3 length is 16 residues. The CDR3 coding sequence is TGCGCCAGCAGCCCGGAACCGGGACAGGGTGGTCGCGAGCAGTACTTC. It encodes CASSPEPGQGGREQYF.

The rearrangement joins TRBV14 to TRBJ2-7, with D perhaps TRBD1 (5 bases). This CDR3 comprises 14 residues. Trimming left V 4 bases short and J 0 bases short, with 10 bases between. The germline CDR1 and CDR2 sequences are SGHDN and FVKESK. The CDR3, as DNA: TGTGCCAGCAGCCCTACAGGATACTCCTACGAGCAGTACTTC. Translation gives CASSPTGYSYEQYF.

The chain combines TRBV29-1 with TRBJ2-7; weak D call: TRBD2 (6 bases). V was clipped by 6 bases and J by 5 bases, with 17 bases between them. Germline assignment: CDR1 SQVTM and CDR2 ANQGSEA. The CDR3 covers 13 residues. CDR3 in amino acids: CSVSGLMVDEQYF. The CDR3 DNA is TGCAGCGTCTCGGGACTGATGGTTGACGAGCAGTACTTC.

This clone was observed once. The chain combines TRBV7-2 with TRBJ2-5, with a tentative D call TRBD2 (6 bases). The germline V gene has CDR1 SGHTA and CDR2 FQGNSA. V was cut by 6 bases and J by 1 base, with 9 bases left in between. The CDR3 spans 13 residues. CDR3 nucleotides: TGTGCCAGCAGAGGAGGGAGCCAAGAGACCCAGTACTTC. This codes for CASRGGSQETQYF.

This chain connects TRBV21-1 to TRBJ2-3; no check of the table's D call, TRBD2, against the DNA was made. TRBV21-1 is annotated as a pseudogene. The CDR3 is 14 amino acids. CDR3 nucleotide sequence: TGTGCCAGCAGCAGGGCGACTAGCGGAGATACGCAGTATTTT. It encodes CASSRATSGDTQYF.

This sequence joins TRBV6-6 and TRBJ2-1, with 12 nucleotides matching TRBD2. This CDR3 comprises 16 residues. J gave up 8 bases and V 0 bases, and 5 bases lay outside the gene matches. Germline V lookup: CDR1 MNHNY, CDR2 SVGAGI (reference sequence). The CDR3 sequence is CASSYSASGRGYEQFF. The CDR3 bases are TGTGCCAGCAGTTACTCGGCTAGCGGGAGGGGGTATGAGCAGTTCTTC.

This chain uses TRBV28 with TRBJ2-5, with D possibly matching TRBD1 (6 bases). The CDR3 is 12 residues long. In germline, CDR1 is MDHEN, CDR2 SYDVKM. V was cut by 5 bases and J by 7 bases, with 11 bases left in between. The chain's CDR3 is CASSLRGSTQYF. CDR3 nucleotides: TGTGCCAGCAGTCTCAGGGGATCGACCCAGTACTTC. Complete variable domain (other parts from reference TRBV28 and TRBJ2-5): DVKVTQSSRYLVKRTGEKVFLECVQDMDHENMFWYRQDPGLGLRLIYFSYDVKMKEKGDIPEGYSVSREKKERFSLILESASTNQTSMYLCASSLRGSTQYFGPGTRLLVL.

The rearrangement uses TRBV5-4 and TRBJ2-7, with TRBD1 matching over 10 bases. The V segment lost 0 bases and the J segment 2 bases; nucleotides outside the gene matches: 2. CDR1 and CDR2 from the germline V gene are SGHNT and YYREEE (reference sequence). CDR3 length equals 15 residues. This CDR3 is CASSLGGQGPYEQYF. The CDR3 DNA sequence: TGTGCCAGCAGCTTGGGGGGACAGGGGCCCTACGAGCAGTACTTC.

The chain uses TRBV27 and TRBJ1-5; D may be TRBD1 (6 bases). Germline V gene sequence: CDR1 MNHEY, CDR2 SMNVEV (reference sequence). The CDR3 is 17 amino acids. The V gene lost 2 bases and the J gene lost 9 bases, with 23 bases spanning the gap. Here the CDR3 DNA reads TGTGCCAGCAGTTTAACCCTACAGGGAACGGGTAGTCGGCCCCAGCATTTT. This translates into CASSLTLQGTGSRPQHF.